The 8 T cell receptor beta chains below were found in one sample sequenced in a study of shared clonotypes between healthy human individuals. Naive-designated CD8 cells lacked CD45RO, were positively enriched for CCR7, and omitted terminally differentiated effector memory CD45RA+ cells. Measured with immunoSEQ multiplex PCR; TCRdb has only the in-frame clones, and not every one. The sample has 750,000 to 1,000,000 clones; almost 95% are singletons. Material: naive CD8+ T cells sorted from blood. The source is a man aged 25-40 years in good health.

The chain carries TRBV2 and TRBJ2-7, with TRBD1 as a possible D gene (6 bases). Trimming left V 6 bases short and J 0 bases short, with 15 bases between. Looked up from germline, CDR1 is SNHLY and CDR2 is FYNNEI. This CDR3 is built from 15 residues. In nucleotides, the CDR3 is TGTGCCAGCAGAACCGATCTGGACAGCTCCTACGAGCAGTACTTC. This translates into CASRTDLDSSYEQYF.

The rearrangement links TRBV9 to TRBJ1-2, with D possibly matching TRBD1 (5 bases). Germline V gene lookup returns CDR1 SGDLS and CDR2 YYNGEE. The CDR3 extends over 13 amino acids. The V and J ends lost 3 bases and 4 bases respectively, with 10 bases between them. The CDR3 is CASSAGTVYGYTF. The CDR3, as DNA: TGTGCCAGCAGCGCGGGGACGGTCTATGGCTACACCTTC.

CDR3 residues: CAISDFDSGFSSYNEQFF. In DNA form, the CDR3 reads TGTGCCATCAGTGACTTCGACTCGGGTTTCAGCTCCTACAATGAGCAGTTCTTC. V is TRBV10-3 and J is TRBJ2-1; D unclear. CDR3 length: 18 residues. Per the germline V gene, CDR1 is ENHRY and CDR2 is SYGVKD. V lost 3 bases to trimming and J lost 0 bases, with 18 bases between them.

This sequence joins TRBV7-9 and TRBJ1-1; D uncertain. Per the germline V gene, CDR1 is SEHNR and CDR2 is FQNEAQ (reference sequence). Trimming removed 7 bases at V and 0 bases at J, with 12 bases between. The CDR3 consists of 14 residues. CDR3 sequence reads: CASNPSHMNTEAFF. CDR3 nucleotides: TGTGCCAGCAACCCCAGTCACATGAACACTGAAGCTTTCTTT.

The chain uses TRBV4-2 and TRBJ2-1; 12 nucleotides match TRBD1. In germline, CDR1 is LGHNA, CDR2 YNFKEQ. V lost 4 bases and J lost 8; bases outside the gene matches: 15. The CDR3 is made up of 18 amino acids. Here the CDR3 DNA reads TGTGCCAGCAGCCCGATTTTAAGGGGACAGGGGGCAAGCTATGAGCAGTTCTTC. Amino acids: CASSPILRGQGASYEQFF.

The J gene is TRBJ2-3, the V gene TRBV4-1, with 8 positions matching TRBD2. The CDR3 covers 16 residues. V was pared by 3 bases and J by 0 bases, with 5 bases of the junction left unmatched. Per the germline V gene, CDR1 is MGHRA and CDR2 is YSYEKL. Written as DNA, the CDR3 is TGCGCCAGCAGCCAGCGAGCGGGAGAGAGCACAGATACGCAGTATTTT. Translating it yields CASSQRAGESTDTQYF.

V usage is TRBV19 and J usage is TRBJ2-3, with D possibly TRBD2 on 6 matching bases. The V and J ends lost 5 bases and 3 bases respectively, with 15 bases between them. CDR3 length equals 15 residues. Germline loops: CDR1 LNHDA, CDR2 SQIVND (reference sequence). The CDR3 coding sequence is TGTGCCAGTAGTCTTTCTAGCGCCCAAACAGATACGCAGTATTTT. It translates to CASSLSSAQTDTQYF.

The V and J genes are TRBV7-9 and TRBJ2-5, with unresolved D. Trimming stripped 5 bases from V and 0 bases from J, with 7 bases between. This CDR3 comprises 13 residues. Germline loops: CDR1 SEHNR, CDR2 FQNEAQ (reference sequence). The CDR3 nucleotides read TGTGCCAGCAGCCCACGCCACCAAGAGACCCAGTACTTC. This encodes CASSPRHQETQYF.